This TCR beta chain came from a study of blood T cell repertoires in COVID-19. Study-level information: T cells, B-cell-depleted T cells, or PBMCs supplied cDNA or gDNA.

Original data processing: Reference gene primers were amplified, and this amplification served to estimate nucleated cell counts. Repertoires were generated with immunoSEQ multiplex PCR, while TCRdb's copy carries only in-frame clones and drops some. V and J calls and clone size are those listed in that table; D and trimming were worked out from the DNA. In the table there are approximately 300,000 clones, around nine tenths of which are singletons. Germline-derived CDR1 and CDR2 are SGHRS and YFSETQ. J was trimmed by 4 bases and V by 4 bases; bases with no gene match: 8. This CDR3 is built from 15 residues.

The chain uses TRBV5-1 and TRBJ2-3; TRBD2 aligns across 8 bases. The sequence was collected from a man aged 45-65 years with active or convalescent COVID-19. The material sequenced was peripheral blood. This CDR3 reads CASSSGGAEADTQYF. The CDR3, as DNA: TGCGCCAGCAGCAGCGGGGGAGCGGAGGCAGATACGCAGTATTTT.